The TCR beta chain described here comes from a study of Ad26.COV2.S vaccination and SARS-CoV-2 variants. General observations from the study: Recipients of vaccine and of placebo showed similar breadth of their non-spike TCR repertoires.

Germline V gene data show CDR1 as LNHNV and CDR2 as YYDKDF (reference sequence). The CDR3 consists of 13 residues. Deletions cut 0 bases from V and 7 bases from J, with 6 bases between. Comment on this clone: Its antigen is not identified. At the DNA level, this CDR3 is encoded by other sequences in the same sample as well.

Generated by immunoSEQ multiplex PCR, the TCRdb table keeps only in-frame clones and is missing some. The sample includes about 180,000 clones, roughly 87% of them seen just once. The receptor comes from a human donor who had recovered from COVID-19. The chain couples TRBV15 to TRBJ1-4; D unclear. The sample in question was peripheral blood, obtained after recovery from COVID-19. In nucleotides, the CDR3 is TGTGCCACCAGCAGAGATAGCGGTGAAAAACTGTTTTTT. Translated: CATSRDSGEKLFF.